This entry lists 10 T cell receptor beta chains sequenced from one sample in a study of T-cell memory formation after mild COVID-19. TCRdb re-derived calls from the 5' RACE reads in MiXCR, one entry per CDR3 protein. The sample records about 350,000 distinct CDR3 sequences, roughly 13% being singletons. The sample consisted of PBMCs or a T cell subset sorted from them (not recorded which). The receptors were sampled from a man aged 18 to 30 who had mild COVID-19 (a few samples of this study predate the infection). Cell type and time point are not known.

This clonotype was counted a few times. The V gene is TRBV11-2, the J gene TRBJ2-7; the match to TRBD1 covers 8 bases. CDR3 length: 15 amino acids. Trimming cost V 4 bases and J 0 bases; bases outside gene matches: 5. CDR1 and CDR2 (germline): SGHAT, FQNNGV. CDR3 nucleotide sequence: TGTGCCAGCAGCTCCCGGGACAGGAGCTCCTACGAGCAGTACTTC. Its translation is CASSSRDRSSYEQYF.

This rearrangement joins TRBV5-1 to TRBJ2-7; 10 bases align to TRBD2. Trimming took 2 bases from V and 6 from J; bases not matched to a gene: 2. Germline V gene lookup returns CDR1 SGHRS and CDR2 YFSETQ. CDR3 length: 13 amino acids. The CDR3, as DNA: TGCGCCAGCAGCTTACGACTAGCGGGCGAGCAGTACTTC. Translating gives CASSLRLAGEQYF.

This clonotype was observed many times. The rearrangement joins TRBV12-3 or TRBV12-4 to TRBJ2-7; D not resolved. The CDR3 totals 12 residues. Trimming took off 6 bases at V and 0 bases at J, with 6 bases between the two ends. CDR3 in amino acids: CASSSSSYEQYF. CDR3 in DNA: TGTGCCAGCAGCTCCAGCTCCTACGAGCAGTACTTC.

The chain joins TRBV27 to TRBJ1-6, with D perhaps TRBD1 (5 bases). Per germline, CDR1 MNHEY and CDR2 SMNVEV (reference sequence). V lost 0 bases, J lost 9 bases, and 12 bases lay in between. The CDR3 is 15 residues long. The CDR3 nucleotides read TGTGCCAGCAGTTTATCTGTCGGGGGTGGTTCACCCCTCCACTTT. Its protein is CASSLSVGGGSPLHF.

This chain joins TRBV7-6 and TRBJ2-7, with D perhaps given as TRBD1 or TRBD2 (5 bases each). Germline V gene sequence: CDR1 SGHVS, CDR2 FNYEAQ. This CDR3 spans 15 amino acids. Deletions cut 1 base from V and 3 bases from J, with 13 bases between. In DNA, the CDR3 is TGTGCCAGCAGCTTAGAATCCGGGACGCACTACGAGCAGTACTTC. This gives the protein CASSLESGTHYEQYF.

This clonotype has a count of ten or more. The chain couples TRBV7-2 to TRBJ1-5; perhaps TRBD1 as D (6 bases). The V and J ends lost 6 bases and 7 bases respectively, with 19 bases between them. The germline V gene encodes CDR1 SGHTA and CDR2 FQGNSA. The CDR3 extends over 15 amino acids. Here the CDR3 reads CASRAGAMWSQPQHF. The CDR3 DNA sequence: TGTGCCAGCAGGGCAGGGGCGATGTGGTCACAGCCCCAGCATTTT.

Many counts were recorded for this clonotype. J is TRBJ2-1 and V is TRBV6-5; TRBD2 might be the D (6 bases). V lost 7 bases to trimming and J lost 0 bases, with 19 bases between them. This CDR3 is 17 amino acids long. The germline V gene has CDR1 MNHEY and CDR2 SVGAGI. Here the CDR3 reads CASNKPSSASSYNEQFF. The CDR3 DNA reads TGTGCCAGCAACAAACCGTCTAGCGCGAGCTCCTACAATGAGCAGTTCTTC.

The chain has TRBV5-1 and TRBJ2-1; D is perhaps TRBD2 (5 bases). Germline V CDR1 and CDR2: SGHRS, YFSETQ. This CDR3 region has 14 residues. With 2 bases removed from V and 7 bases from J, the gap between germline ends came to 13 bases. CDR3 sequence reads: CASSFGDRRNEQFF. DNA for the CDR3: TGCGCCAGCAGCTTCGGGGATCGTAGGAATGAGCAGTTCTTC.

This clonotype showed up just a few times. The chain carries TRBV13 and TRBJ2-7; D gene unclear. Germline V gene sequence: CDR1 PRHDT, CDR2 FYEKMQ (reference sequence). Trimming removed 1 base from V and 0 bases from J, with 10 bases in between. CDR3 size: 15 residues. The CDR3, as DNA: TGTGCCAGCAGCTTAGAGAGAGATATCTCCTACGAGCAGTACTTC. This gives the protein CASSLERDISYEQYF.

At least ten counts were recorded for this clonotype. The genes are TRBV5-6 and TRBJ2-2, with no clear D. Germline V gene sequence: CDR1 SGHDT, CDR2 YYEEEE. Trimming took 4 bases from V and 0 from J, leaving 10 bases between them. This CDR3 is built from 15 residues. The CDR3 DNA is TGTGCCAGCAGCCCCTTGGGTGCGAACACCGGGGAGCTGTTTTTT. Its translation is CASSPLGANTGELFF.